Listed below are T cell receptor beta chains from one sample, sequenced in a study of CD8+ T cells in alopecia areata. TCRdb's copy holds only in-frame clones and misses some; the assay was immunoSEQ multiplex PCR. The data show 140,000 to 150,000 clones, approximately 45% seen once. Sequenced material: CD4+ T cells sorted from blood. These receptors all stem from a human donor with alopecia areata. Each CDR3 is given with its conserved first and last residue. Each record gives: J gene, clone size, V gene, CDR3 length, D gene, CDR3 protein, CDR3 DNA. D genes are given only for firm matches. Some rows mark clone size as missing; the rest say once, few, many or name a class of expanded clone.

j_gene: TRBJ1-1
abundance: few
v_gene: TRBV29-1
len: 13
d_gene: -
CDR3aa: CSQSGGTDTEAFF
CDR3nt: TGCAGCCAAAGTGGGGGTACGGACACTGAAGCTTTCTTT

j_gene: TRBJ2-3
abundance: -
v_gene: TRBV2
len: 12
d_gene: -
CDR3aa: CASSELGDTQYF
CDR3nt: TGTGCCAGCAGTGAACTAGGAGATACGCAGTATTTT

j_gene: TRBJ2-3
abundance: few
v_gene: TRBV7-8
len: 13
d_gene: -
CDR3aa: CASSFWMTDTQYF
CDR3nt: TGTGCCAGCAGCTTTTGGATGACAGATACGCAGTATTTT

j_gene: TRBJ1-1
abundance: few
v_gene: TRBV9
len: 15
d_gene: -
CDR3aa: CASSAEGDGDTEAFF
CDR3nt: TGTGCCAGCAGCGCAGAAGGTGATGGTGACACTGAAGCTTTCTTT

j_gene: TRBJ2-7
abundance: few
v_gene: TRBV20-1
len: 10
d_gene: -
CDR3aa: CSARVNSERF
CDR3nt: TGCAGTGCTAGAGTCAATTCGGAAAGGTTC

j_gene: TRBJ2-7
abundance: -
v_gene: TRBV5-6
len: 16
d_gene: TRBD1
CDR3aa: CASSSPGQFVYPEQYF
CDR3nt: TGTGCCAGCAGCTCTCCGGGACAGTTCGTCTACCCCGAGCAGTACTTC

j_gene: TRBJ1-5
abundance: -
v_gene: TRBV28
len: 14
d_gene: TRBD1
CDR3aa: CASTLGQGDQPQHF
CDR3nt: TGTGCCAGCACCCTGGGACAGGGCGATCAGCCCCAGCATTTT

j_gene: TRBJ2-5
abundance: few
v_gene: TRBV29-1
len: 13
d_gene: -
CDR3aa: CSVEVGSGKTQYF
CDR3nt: TGCAGCGTTGAGGTCGGGAGCGGAAAGACCCAGTACTTC

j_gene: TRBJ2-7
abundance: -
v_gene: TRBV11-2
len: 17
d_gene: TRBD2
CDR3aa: CASSLEPGTSGTYEQYF
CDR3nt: TGTGCCAGCAGCTTAGAACCCGGGACTAGCGGGACCTACGAGCAGTACTTC

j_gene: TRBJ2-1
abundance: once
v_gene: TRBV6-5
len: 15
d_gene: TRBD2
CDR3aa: CASSPGLAGRGEQFF
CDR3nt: TGTGCCAGCAGTCCCGGACTAGCGGGGAGGGGTGAGCAGTTCTTC

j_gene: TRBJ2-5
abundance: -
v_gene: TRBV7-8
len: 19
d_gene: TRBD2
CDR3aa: CASSLLGGLAGVLQETQYF
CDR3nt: TGTGCCAGCAGCTTATTAGGCGGCCTAGCGGGAGTTCTCCAAGAGACCCAGTACTTC

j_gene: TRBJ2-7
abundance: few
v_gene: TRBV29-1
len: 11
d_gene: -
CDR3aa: CSAGNLYEQYF
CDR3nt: TGCAGCGCTGGGAACCTCTACGAGCAGTACTTC

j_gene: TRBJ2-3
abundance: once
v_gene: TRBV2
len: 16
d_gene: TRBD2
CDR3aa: CASRGTSGRAPDTQYF
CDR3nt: TGTGCCAGCAGAGGGACTAGCGGGAGGGCCCCCGATACGCAGTATTTT

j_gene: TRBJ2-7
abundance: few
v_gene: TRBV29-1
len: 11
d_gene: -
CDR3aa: CSVGTAYEQYF
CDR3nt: TGCAGCGTCGGAACAGCATACGAGCAGTACTTC

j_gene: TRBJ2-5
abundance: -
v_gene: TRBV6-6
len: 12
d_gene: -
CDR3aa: CASSPGQETQYF
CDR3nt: TGTGCCAGCAGTCCGGGGCAAGAGACCCAGTACTTC

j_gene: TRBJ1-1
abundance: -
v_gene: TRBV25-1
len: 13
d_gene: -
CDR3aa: CASSSTGNTEAFF
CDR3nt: TGTGCCAGCAGTAGCACAGGGAACACTGAAGCTTTCTTT

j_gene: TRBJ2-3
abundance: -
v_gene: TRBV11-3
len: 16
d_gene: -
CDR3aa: CASSSARTSSRDTQYF
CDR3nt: TGTGCCAGCAGCTCCGCTAGAACCTCCAGTCGGGATACGCAGTATTTT

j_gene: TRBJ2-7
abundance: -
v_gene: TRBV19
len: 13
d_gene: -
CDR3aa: CASSNPGLQEQYF
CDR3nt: TGTGCCAGTAGTAATCCAGGGTTGCAGGAGCAGTACTTC

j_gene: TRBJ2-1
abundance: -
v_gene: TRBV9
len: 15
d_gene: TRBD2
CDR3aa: CASSVGLAAENEQFF
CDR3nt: TGTGCCAGCAGCGTTGGACTAGCGGCCGAGAATGAGCAGTTCTTC

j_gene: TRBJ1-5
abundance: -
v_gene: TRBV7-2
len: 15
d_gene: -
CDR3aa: CASSFRPNSNQPQHF
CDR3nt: TGTGCCAGCAGCTTCAGACCTAATAGCAATCAGCCCCAGCATTTT

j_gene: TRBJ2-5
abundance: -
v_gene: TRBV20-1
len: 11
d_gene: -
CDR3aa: CSALSSQTQYF
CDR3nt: TGCAGTGCTCTTTCTAGCCAGACCCAGTACTTC